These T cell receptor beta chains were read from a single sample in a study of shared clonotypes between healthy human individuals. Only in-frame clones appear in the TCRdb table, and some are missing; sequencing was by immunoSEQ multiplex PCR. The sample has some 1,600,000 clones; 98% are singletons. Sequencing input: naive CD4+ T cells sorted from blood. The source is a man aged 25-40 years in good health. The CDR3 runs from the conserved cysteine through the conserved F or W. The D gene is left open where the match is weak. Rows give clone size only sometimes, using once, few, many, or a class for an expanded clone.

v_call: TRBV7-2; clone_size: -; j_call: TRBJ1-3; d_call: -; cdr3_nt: TGTGCCAGCAGCACCCCAGGGGAATCTGGAAACACCATATATTTT; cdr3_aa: CASSTPGESGNTIYF
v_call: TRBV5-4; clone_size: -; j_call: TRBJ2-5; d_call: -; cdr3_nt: TGTGCCAGCAGCTCCAGGGTATCCGAGACCCAGTACTTC; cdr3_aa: CASSSRVSETQYF
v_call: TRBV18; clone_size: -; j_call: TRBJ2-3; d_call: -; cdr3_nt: TGTGCCAGCTCACCACCTTCGATCACAGATACGCAGTATTTT; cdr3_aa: CASSPPSITDTQYF
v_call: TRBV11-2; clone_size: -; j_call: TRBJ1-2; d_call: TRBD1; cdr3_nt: TGTGCCAGCAGCTCCGACAGGGGAATTACAGGCTACACCTTC; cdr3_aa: CASSSDRGITGYTF
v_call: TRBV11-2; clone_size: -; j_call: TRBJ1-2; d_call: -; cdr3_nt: TGTGCCAGCAGCTTTGACGATCGGGGCTATGGCTACACCTTC; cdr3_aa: CASSFDDRGYGYTF
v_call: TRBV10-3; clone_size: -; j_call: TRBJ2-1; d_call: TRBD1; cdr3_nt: TGTGCCATCACCAGAGACAGGGTTGACGAGCAGTTCTTC; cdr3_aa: CAITRDRVDEQFF
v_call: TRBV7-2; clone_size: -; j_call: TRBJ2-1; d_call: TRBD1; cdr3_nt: TGTGCCAGCAGCTTCCGGGACAGGGCCTACAATGAGCAGTTCTTC; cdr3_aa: CASSFRDRAYNEQFF
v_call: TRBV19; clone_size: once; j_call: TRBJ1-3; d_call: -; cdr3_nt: TGTGCCAGTACTAAATTGAGCTCTGGAAACACCATATATTTT; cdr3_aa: CASTKLSSGNTIYF
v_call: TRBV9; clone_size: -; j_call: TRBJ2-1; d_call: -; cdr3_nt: TGTGCCAGCAGCGCTGCGCCCACATCTGATGAGCAGTTCTTC; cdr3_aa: CASSAAPTSDEQFF
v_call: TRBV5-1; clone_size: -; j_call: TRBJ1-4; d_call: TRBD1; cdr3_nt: TGCGCCAGCAGCACCAGACAGGGCGCTAATGAAAAACTGTTTTTT; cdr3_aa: CASSTRQGANEKLFF